The present T cell receptor beta chain was sequenced within a study of CD8+ T cells in alopecia areata. Sequencing templates came from extracted RNA that was reverse transcribed into cDNA. Generated by immunoSEQ multiplex PCR, the TCRdb table keeps only in-frame clones and is missing some. This table holds roughly 70,000 clones, 29% found once. This CDR3 comprises 18 residues. Losses at the gene ends were 7 bases for V and 4 bases for J; bases not matched to a gene: 13. The V gene's germline CDR1 is SGHTA and CDR2 FQGNSA. Documented treatment: oral pan-JAK inhibitor, 5-10 mg twice daily. PBMC-derived CD4+ and CD8+ T cells were sorted.

This receptor was taken from a human donor with alopecia areata. The sequenced sample was CD8+ T cells sorted from blood, obtained at week 4, from a patient treated with tofacitinib. V gene TRBV7-2 combines with J gene TRBJ2-2, with 12 bases lining up with TRBD1. This CDR3 reads CASIHRDRGLLATGELFF. The CDR3 DNA reads TGTGCCAGCATCCACCGGGACAGGGGGCTTCTGGCCACCGGGGAGCTGTTTTTT.